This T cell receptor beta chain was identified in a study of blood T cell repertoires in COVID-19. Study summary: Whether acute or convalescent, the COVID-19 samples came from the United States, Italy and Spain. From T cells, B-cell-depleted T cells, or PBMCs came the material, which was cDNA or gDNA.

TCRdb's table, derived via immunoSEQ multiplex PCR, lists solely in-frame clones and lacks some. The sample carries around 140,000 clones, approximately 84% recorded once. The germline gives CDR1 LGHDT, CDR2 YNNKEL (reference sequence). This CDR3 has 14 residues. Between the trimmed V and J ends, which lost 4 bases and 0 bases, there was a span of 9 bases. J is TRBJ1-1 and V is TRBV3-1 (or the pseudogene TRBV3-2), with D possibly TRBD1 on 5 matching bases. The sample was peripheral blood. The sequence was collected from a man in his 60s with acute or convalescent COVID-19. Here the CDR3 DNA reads TGTGCCAGCAGCCCCCCGACAGTGAACACTGAAGCTTTCTTT. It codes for CASSPPTVNTEAFF.